A selection of T cell receptor beta chains follows, all from one sample in a study of blood T cell repertoires in COVID-19. Assay: immunoSEQ multiplex PCR; the TCRdb copy retains only in-frame clones and omits some. The sample records 200,000 to 300,000 clones, more than 90% being singletons. Sequencing used peripheral blood. These receptors all stem from a person aged 18-35 years with COVID-19, enrolled during active disease. Both conserved end residues are part of each CDR3.

J gene,V gene,CDR3 protein
TRBJ1-6,TRBV29-1,CSVSDDSLNSPLHF
TRBJ2-7,TRBV19,CASRLRTGESSYEQYF
TRBJ2-7,TRBV12-3/TRBV12-4,CASTISGKYEQYF
TRBJ2-3,TRBV9,CASSVSAVPDTQYF
TRBJ2-2,TRBV14,CASSQVSSSTGELFF
TRBJ1-4,TRBV4-3,CASSQDTGGYEKLFF
TRBJ1-1,TRBV7-2,CASSSPGTGVFSVEAFF
TRBJ1-5,TRBV6-5,CASRGGTGRNQPQHF
TRBJ2-1,TRBV24-1,CATSSPRLADNEQFF
TRBJ2-1,TRBV6-5,CASSPSSYNEQFF
TRBJ2-1,TRBV7-8,CASSFSAYNSYNEQFF
TRBJ1-2,TRBV29-1,CSVGSGSQGGYGYTF
TRBJ2-7,TRBV5-4,CASSPQSGASYEQYF
TRBJ2-5,TRBV27,CASSSPGGVEETQYF
TRBJ2-1,TRBV24-1,CATSDFALAESSYNEQFF
TRBJ2-4,TRBV27,CASSPRTGYGNIQYF
TRBJ2-7,TRBV27,CASSYSGPSYEQYF
TRBJ1-1,TRBV6-5,CASSYDQGRGTEAFF